The 3 T cell receptor beta chains below come from one sample, sequenced in a study of CD8 T cells in Susac syndrome. A quantity of roughly 0.5 to 1 ug RNA underwent reverse transcription using random hexamers. Each CDR3 protein is one row after TCRdb ran MiXCR on the immunoSEQ multiplex PCR reads. This sample has some 110,000 distinct CDR3 sequences, with 93% found just once. The sample comprised CD8+ T cells from PBMCs. The receptors originated from a human donor with multiple sclerosis.

V and J are TRBV24-1 and TRBJ1-5, with no clear D. The V and J ends lost 9 bases and 2 bases respectively, with 7 bases between them. This CDR3 region has 12 residues. CDR1 and CDR2 (germline): KGHDR, SFDVKD. In DNA form, the CDR3 reads TGTGCCACCTCCGGGGGCAATCAGCCCCAGCATTTT. This codes for CATSGGNQPQHF.

The chain combines TRBV4-1 with TRBJ2-1; D might be TRBD2 (5 bases). With 0 bases removed from V and 12 bases from J, the gap between germline ends came to 18 bases. Per the germline V gene, CDR1 is MGHRA and CDR2 is YSYEKL. The CDR3 length is 15 residues. The CDR3 DNA follows: TGCGCCAGCAGCCAAGAGCTAGCACCCAATGAGGGGCAGTTCTTC. It specifies CASSQELAPNEGQFF.

The V call is TRBV27, the J call TRBJ2-1, with a possible D match to TRBD1 (8 bases). The CDR3 is made up of 15 amino acids. The ends were cut back, 5 bases at V and 13 bases at J, with 24 bases in the middle. Per germline, CDR1 MNHEY and CDR2 SMNVEV (reference sequence). CDR3 DNA: TGTGCCAGCAGTATCAGCGGGACAGGAACCTTAGGTCAGTTCTTC. Encoded protein: CASSISGTGTLGQFF.